These T cell receptor beta chains were read from a single sample in a study of technical replicates of blood from several donors. Produced via immunoSEQ multiplex PCR; TCRdb's table is partial and in-frame only. The repertoire holds fewer than 95,000 clones, with around 94% as singletons. The material sequenced was T cells isolated from PBMCs. The source of these receptors is a human donor in good health. Both conserved end residues are part of each CDR3. A D gene is named only where the DNA matches it firmly. For some rows the clone size is stated as once, few or many, or as a class when expanded; others skip it.

d_gene	v_gene	len	abundance	j_gene	CDR3nt	CDR3aa
NA	TRBV27	13	once	TRBJ2-7	TGTGCCAGCAGTTTCGGACAGTTTATGGAGCAGTACTTC	CASSFGQFMEQYF
TRBD2	TRBV6-6	15	NA	TRBJ2-7	TGTGCCAGCAGTTACTGGGTAGCGGGAGGAAACGAGCAGTACTTC	CASSYWVAGGNEQYF
TRBD2	TRBV4-2	15	NA	TRBJ2-1	TGTGCCAGCAGCCCGGGACTAGCGGGGGAAAATGAGCAGTTCTTC	CASSPGLAGENEQFF
NA	TRBV7-6	17	NA	TRBJ2-3	TGTGCCAGCAGCTTAGGGGGCCCCCAAGAGACCACAGATACGCAGTATTTT	CASSLGGPQETTDTQYF
NA	TRBV6-5	15	NA	TRBJ2-7	TGTGCCAGCAGTTATTCCCATACGACAGGTTACGAGCAGTACTTC	CASSYSHTTGYEQYF
NA	TRBV19	12	once	TRBJ1-1	TGTGCCAGTAGTATGGGGGCCACTGAAGCTTTCTTT	CASSMGATEAFF
TRBD1	TRBV6-1	14	NA	TRBJ1-2	TGTGCCAGCAGAACAGGGGGCTGGGACTATGGCTACACCTTC	CASRTGGWDYGYTF
NA	TRBV28	21	once	TRBJ2-4	TGTGCCAGCAGCTTTTCCCCGGACTCCCCGGCCTTCGTCCCCTCCAAAAACATTCAGTACTTC	CASSFSPDSPAFVPSKNIQYF
NA	TRBV10-1	13	NA	TRBJ2-7	TGCGCCAGCAGGGCTGCTAGCTCCTACGAGCAGTACTTC	CASRAASSYEQYF
NA	TRBV6-5	13	NA	TRBJ1-2	TGTGCCAGCAGTTACCCAGGAGGCTATGGCTACACCTTC	CASSYPGGYGYTF
NA	TRBV21-1	18	NA	TRBJ1-4	TGTGCCAGCATCGACGGACAGGGGGGAGAGTCAACTAATGAAAAACTGTTTTTT	CASIDGQGGESTNEKLFF
TRBD1	TRBV7-9	14	NA	TRBJ2-7	TGTGCCAGCAAACCGAGGGACAGCTCCTACGAGCAGTACTTC	CASKPRDSSYEQYF
NA	TRBV4-2	16	NA	TRBJ1-1	TGTGCCAGCAGCCAAGTTACTGGACGGCGGGGAACTGAAGCTTTCTTT	CASSQVTGRRGTEAFF
TRBD1	TRBV28	16	NA	TRBJ1-2	TGTGCCAGCATCTTAAGACTAGGGACAGGGGGTAAAGGCTACACCTTC	CASILRLGTGGKGYTF
TRBD2	TRBV7-8	16	NA	TRBJ2-7	TGTGCCAGCAGCTTCCGTGGACTAGCGGGAGACTACGAGCAGTACTTC	CASSFRGLAGDYEQYF
TRBD2	TRBV4-1	15	NA	TRBJ2-1	TGCGCCAGCAGCCGCCTAGCGGGGGAATACAATGAGCAGTTCTTC	CASSRLAGEYNEQFF
NA	TRBV28	13	NA	TRBJ1-1	TGTGCCAGCAGTCCACGGGTCGCCACTGAAGCTTTCTTT	CASSPRVATEAFF
TRBD1	TRBV6-1	14	NA	TRBJ1-2	TGTGCCAGCAGTTTAGGACAGGGCGACTATGGCTACACCTTC	CASSLGQGDYGYTF
NA	TRBV27	16	NA	TRBJ2-7	TGTGCCAGCAGCCCCGAAAACAGGTATCCTCCCTACGAGCAGTACTTC	CASSPENRYPPYEQYF
TRBD1	TRBV19	17	NA	TRBJ1-5	TGTGCCAGTAGTAAACGGCAGGGGGCGACTCAAGATCAGCCCCAGCATTTT	CASSKRQGATQDQPQHF
NA	TRBV4-2	14	NA	TRBJ1-1	TGTGCCAGCAGGCTCTCAGAGGATAACACTGAAGCTTTCTTT	CASRLSEDNTEAFF
NA	TRBV5-1	16	NA	TRBJ1-3	TGCGCCAGCAGCTTGTCGGGGGTTTATTCTGGAAACACCATATATTTT	CASSLSGVYSGNTIYF
NA	TRBV7-9	15	once	TRBJ1-2	TGTGCCAGCAGCTTAGGGTCGGGTCAGGGGATTGGCTACACCTTC	CASSLGSGQGIGYTF
NA	TRBV5-1	16	NA	TRBJ2-2	TGCGCCAGCAGCTTGCGGGAACAGAGATACACCGGGGAGCTGTTTTTT	CASSLREQRYTGELFF
TRBD2	TRBV27	16	NA	TRBJ2-3	TGTGCCAGCAGCCTTACGGGCCTAGCGGGAACGGATACGCAGTATTTT	CASSLTGLAGTDTQYF
NA	TRBV4-1	15	NA	TRBJ2-5	TGCGCCAGCAGCCGTCAGGGGAGTTCGCAAGAGACCCAGTACTTC	CASSRQGSSQETQYF
TRBD1	TRBV5-4	15	NA	TRBJ1-4	TGTGCCAGCAGCCCTGAGACAGGGGGTAATGAAAAACTGTTTTTT	CASSPETGGNEKLFF
NA	TRBV10-3	16	NA	TRBJ2-1	TGTGCCATCAGTGATGGAGAGCGGGTGTCCTACAATGAGCAGTTCTTC	CAISDGERVSYNEQFF
NA	TRBV19	15	NA	TRBJ1-2	TGTGCCAGTACCGTTGGCCTAGGCTCTAACTATGGCTACACCTTC	CASTVGLGSNYGYTF
NA	TRBV30	15	NA	TRBJ1-1	TGTGCCTGGATGTCGATTGGGAATACTAGGCCTGAAGCTTTCTTT	CAWMSIGNTRPEAFF
TRBD1	TRBV5-1	12	NA	TRBJ2-7	TGCGCCAGCAGCTTGGTACAGGGGGCGGAGTACTTC	CASSLVQGAEYF